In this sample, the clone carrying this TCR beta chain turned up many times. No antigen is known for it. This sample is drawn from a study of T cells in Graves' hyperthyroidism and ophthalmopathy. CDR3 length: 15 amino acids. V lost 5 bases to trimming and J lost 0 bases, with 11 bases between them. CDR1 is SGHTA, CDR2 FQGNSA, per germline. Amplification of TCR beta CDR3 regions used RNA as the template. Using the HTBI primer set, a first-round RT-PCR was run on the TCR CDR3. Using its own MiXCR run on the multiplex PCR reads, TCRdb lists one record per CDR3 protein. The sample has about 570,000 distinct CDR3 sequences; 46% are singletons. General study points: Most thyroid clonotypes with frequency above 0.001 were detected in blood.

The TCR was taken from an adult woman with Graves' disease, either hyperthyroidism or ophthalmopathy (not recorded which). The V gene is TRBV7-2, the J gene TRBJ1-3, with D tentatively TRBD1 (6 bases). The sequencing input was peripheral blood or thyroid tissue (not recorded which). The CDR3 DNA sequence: TGTGCCAGCAGCCTGGACAGTTACTCTGGAAACACCATATATTTT. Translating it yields CASSLDSYSGNTIYF.